The rows below give T cell receptor beta chains drawn from one sample of a study of cytomegalovirus exposure and HLA in healthy donors. Using immunoSEQ multiplex PCR, the repertoire was profiled, and TCRdb retains in-frame clones only, with some absent. The table includes about 190,000 clones, about 90% detected once. The sample was PBMCs. These receptors came from a man younger than 40 in good health and CMV-seronegative. Both conserved end residues are part of each CDR3. Each record gives: V gene, D gene, J gene, clone size, CDR3 DNA, CDR3 protein. D genes are given only for firm matches. For some rows the clone size is stated as once, few or many, or as a class when expanded; others skip it.

TRBV4-3	TRBD1	TRBJ2-5	once	TGCGCCAGCAGCCCGGGACAGAGAAGGGAGACCCAGTACTTC	CASSPGQRRETQYF
TRBV6-1	-	TRBJ1-2	-	TGTGCCAGCAGTGAAGCGGCGGGGAACAACTATGGCTACACCTTC	CASSEAAGNNYGYTF
TRBV13	TRBD2	TRBJ2-1	-	TGTGCCAGCAGCCCGGGACTAGCGGGGGGATCGAGGTACAATGAGCAGTTCTTC	CASSPGLAGGSRYNEQFF
TRBV27	TRBD1	TRBJ1-1	-	TGTGCCACCGGCGGACAGGCGAACACTGAAGCTTTCTTT	CATGGQANTEAFF
TRBV7-2	TRBD1	TRBJ1-1	-	TGTGCCAGCAGCCGACAGGGACAGGGAAGTCTAGCTTTCTTT	CASSRQGQGSLAFF
TRBV10-2	-	TRBJ2-3	-	TGCGCCAGCAGTGACACGGGGGTGGGAGGTACGCAGTATTTT	CASSDTGVGGTQYF
TRBV28	-	TRBJ1-1	-	TGTGCCAGCAGTTTTCGCGGGGGGCGTTCTGAAGCTTTCTTT	CASSFRGGRSEAFF
TRBV28	-	TRBJ1-2	-	TGTGCCAGCAGTTTCTTGGGAGGGGCTGAGGGCTACACCTTC	CASSFLGGAEGYTF
TRBV25-1	-	TRBJ2-2	once	TGTGCCAGCAGTGAATATGGCAGGGCCGACACCGGGGAGCTGTTTTTT	CASSEYGRADTGELFF
TRBV28	-	TRBJ2-7	-	TGTGCCAGCAGTTTGAAAGGAGCCCACTACGAGCAGTACTTC	CASSLKGAHYEQYF
TRBV6-5	-	TRBJ2-5	few	TGTGCCAGCAGTTCCGGGGGGCTAGCGGCCCCGGACTTC	CASSSGGLAAPDF
TRBV4-1	TRBD2	TRBJ2-3	-	TGCGCCAGCAGCCCGCTCCGGGGTAGCGGGAGGAGGACAGATACGCAGTATTTT	CASSPLRGSGRRTDTQYF
TRBV25-1	-	TRBJ2-2	-	TGTGCCAGCAGTGAATCAGGGGACACCGGGGAGCTGTTTTTT	CASSESGDTGELFF
TRBV27	TRBD1	TRBJ1-1	-	TGTGCCAGCAGTTTATCTAGGGGGCGGACTGAAGCTTTCTTT	CASSLSRGRTEAFF
TRBV9	TRBD2	TRBJ2-7	-	TGTGCCAGCAGCGTATCGGGACTAGCGGGACCCTACGAGCAGTACTTC	CASSVSGLAGPYEQYF
TRBV5-1	TRBD1	TRBJ1-2	once	TGCGCCAGCAGCTTGGACAGGGGGCTAAGCTATGGCTACACCTTC	CASSLDRGLSYGYTF
TRBV10-2	-	TRBJ1-2	once	TGCGCCAGCAGTGTGGGCCCACCGAATGGCTACACCTTC	CASSVGPPNGYTF
TRBV29-1	TRBD2	TRBJ2-3	-	TGCAGCTTCTCCGGGACTACCCTCACAGATACGCAGTATTTT	CSFSGTTLTDTQYF
TRBV7-6	-	TRBJ1-5	-	TGTGCCAGCAGCTTAGAGGAAAGGACAACCAATCAGCCCCAGCATTTT	CASSLEERTTNQPQHF
TRBV7-6	TRBD2	TRBJ2-3	-	TGTGCCAGCAGCTTACTGGGGGGGGAAGCAGATACGCAGTATTTT	CASSLLGGEADTQYF
TRBV4-3	-	TRBJ1-6	-	TGCGCCAGCAGCCAAGAAAGGTGGGGCTCGTCACCCCTCCACTTT	CASSQERWGSSPLHF
TRBV2	-	TRBJ2-1	-	TGTGCCAGCAAAAGGCCAGGATACTACAATGAGCAGTTCTTC	CASKRPGYYNEQFF
TRBV7-9	TRBD2	TRBJ2-3	-	TGTGCCAGCAGCCCCGGGGAAGCGGGGGGGCCCCCTAGCACAGATACGCAGTATTTT	CASSPGEAGGPPSTDTQYF
TRBV19	-	TRBJ1-1	once	TGTGCCACCGGTAGAGGACCGGGGGGATGGACTGAAGCTTTCTTT	CATGRGPGGWTEAFF
TRBV7-9	-	TRBJ1-3	few	TGTGCCAGCAGCTTGCGGGGCAGCTCTGGAAACACCATATATTTT	CASSLRGSSGNTIYF
TRBV27	TRBD2	TRBJ2-7	-	TGTGCCAGCAGTCCCGGGACTAGCGGGAGATTGGGGGAGCAGTACTTC	CASSPGTSGRLGEQYF
TRBV12-5	TRBD1	TRBJ2-5	-	TGTGCTAGTGGTTTGGGGACAGGGGGGTTGGAGACCCAGTACTTC	CASGLGTGGLETQYF
TRBV2	TRBD2	TRBJ2-1	-	TGTGCCAGCAGTGAAGAGGGTCCGGGACTAGGGAACAATGAGCAGTTCTTC	CASSEEGPGLGNNEQFF
TRBV13	TRBD2	TRBJ2-3	-	TGTGCCAGCAGCTTAAGCATGGTAGCGGGAGGGCGTACAGATACGCAGTATTTT	CASSLSMVAGGRTDTQYF
TRBV7-8	-	TRBJ2-5	-	TGTGCCAGCAGCCGTATCGACGGGATCGGAGAGACCCAGTACTTC	CASSRIDGIGETQYF
TRBV15	-	TRBJ1-5	-	TGTGCCACCAGCTCCCGGACACAACTGGGGCAGCCCCAGCATTTT	CATSSRTQLGQPQHF
TRBV27	TRBD1	TRBJ2-1	many	TGTGCCAGCAGTTCAAACAGGGGTAGGGGGAATGAGCAGTTCTTC	CASSSNRGRGNEQFF
TRBV6-1	TRBD1	TRBJ2-3	-	TGTGCCAGCAGTACCCGGACAGGGCTTAAAGATACGCAGTATTTT	CASSTRTGLKDTQYF
TRBV5-1	TRBD2	TRBJ2-7	-	TGCGCCAGCAGCAGGGACCGGGGGGGCGGCTCCTACGAGCAGTACTTC	CASSRDRGGGSYEQYF
TRBV29-1	TRBD1	TRBJ1-5	once	TGCAGCGTCGCGACAGGGTCTGGGCAGCCCCAGCATTTT	CSVATGSGQPQHF
TRBV27	-	TRBJ1-1	-	TGTGCCAGCAGTTTACCGGGGGGGACTGAAGCTTTCTTT	CASSLPGGTEAFF
TRBV10-2	TRBD2	TRBJ2-7	once	TGCGCCAGCAGTGATGGAGCGGGGGGCTTCTACGAGCAGTACTTC	CASSDGAGGFYEQYF
TRBV30	-	TRBJ2-6	-	TGTGCCTGGAGTGGAGCGGGTTCAAGCTCTGGGGCCAACGTCCTGACTTTC	CAWSGAGSSSGANVLTF
TRBV5-6	TRBD2	TRBJ2-7	-	TGTGCCAGCAGCTCCCGGACTAGCGACCTCTACGAGCAGTACTTC	CASSSRTSDLYEQYF
TRBV11-2	TRBD1	TRBJ2-7	-	TGTGCCAGCAACCCTCCCGGGACAGGGTTCGGTGAGCAGTACTTC	CASNPPGTGFGEQYF
TRBV4-2	TRBD2	TRBJ2-3	-	TGTGCCAGCAGCCGGCTACTAGCGGGGGGTTCAGATACGCAGTATTTT	CASSRLLAGGSDTQYF
TRBV7-7	-	TRBJ1-1	-	TGTGCTAGCAGTCCAGACATAAACACTGAAGCTTTCTTT	CASSPDINTEAFF
TRBV6-6	-	TRBJ1-1	few	TGTGCCAGTAAGGGGGAAAACACTGAAGCTTTCTTT	CASKGENTEAFF
TRBV7-2	TRBD1	TRBJ2-7	-	TGTGCCAGCAGCTCCCAACAGGGGGGCGGCTACGAGCAGTACTTC	CASSSQQGGGYEQYF
TRBV12-5	-	TRBJ2-7	-	TGTGCTAGTGGTCTGCCCCCGGACCGGGGACTTACACACGAGCAGTACTTC	CASGLPPDRGLTHEQYF
TRBV28	TRBD1	TRBJ1-1	-	TGTGCCAGCAGCCGCGCCGGGACAGGGTTTGAAGCTTTCTTT	CASSRAGTGFEAFF
TRBV19	-	TRBJ2-5	-	TGTGCCAGTAGTATCGGAGCGGGTACGCAAGAGACCCAGTACTTC	CASSIGAGTQETQYF
TRBV5-1	-	TRBJ2-1	-	TGCGCCAGCAGCTTGGCCGAGGCAGCCTCACATGAGCAGTTCTTC	CASSLAEAASHEQFF
TRBV11-3	TRBD1	TRBJ2-5	-	TGTGCCAGCAGCAAGGACAGGTACCAAGAGACCCAGTACTTC	CASSKDRYQETQYF
TRBV6-5	-	TRBJ2-5	-	TGTGCCAGCAGTTCGTCGCTAAACGGGGCCCAGTACTTC	CASSSSLNGAQYF
TRBV28	TRBD2	TRBJ2-1	-	TGTGCCGGTAGTAGACTAGCGGGAGGGTGGGGTACCTACAATGAGCAGTTCTTC	CAGSRLAGGWGTYNEQFF
TRBV27	TRBD1	TRBJ2-4	few	TGTGCCAGCAGCTTACAGGGGACCGGCATTCAGTACTTC	CASSLQGTGIQYF
TRBV28	-	TRBJ2-3	-	TGTGCCAGCAGGCAGGCCACAGATACGCAGTATTTT	CASRQATDTQYF
TRBV5-6	-	TRBJ1-2	-	TGTGCCAGCAGCAGGACAGCTTCTGTATACTATGGCTACACCTTC	CASSRTASVYYGYTF
TRBV25-1	-	TRBJ1-1	-	TGTGCCAGCAGTGCGTTAGGGGGGGGGAACACTGAAGCTTTCTTT	CASSALGGGNTEAFF
TRBV10-2	-	TRBJ2-4	-	TGCGCCAGCAGTGGATCCACTAGCTCCCTAGCCAAAAACATTCAGTACTTC	CASSGSTSSLAKNIQYF
TRBV6-5	TRBD1	TRBJ2-1	-	TGTGCCAGCAGCCGCGGGACAGGGTCCTACAATGAGCAGTTCTTC	CASSRGTGSYNEQFF
TRBV7-9	TRBD1	TRBJ1-1	-	TGTGCCAGCAGCTTTGTTGGGACAGGGGACACTGAAGCTTTCTTT	CASSFVGTGDTEAFF
TRBV7-2	-	TRBJ1-1	once	TGTGCCAGCAGCTTTTCGACAGTTGAAGCTTTCTTT	CASSFSTVEAFF
TRBV7-2	TRBD2	TRBJ2-5	-	TGTGCCAGCAGCCCCACGGGACTAGCGTATGGGACCCAGTACTTC	CASSPTGLAYGTQYF